This note documents a single T cell receptor (beta chain) sequence. The data were taken from a study of T-cell reconstitution after alpha-beta-depleted transplantation in children. The TCRbeta library incorporated unique molecular identifiers. Via MiXCR, TCRdb re-called the PCR reads, giving one row per CDR3 protein. The repertoire consists of about 400,000 distinct CDR3 sequences, with around 21% occurring once and the leading ten covering less than 4.5%. CDR3 size: 16 residues. With 5 bases removed from V and 6 bases from J, the gap between germline ends came to 20 bases. CDR1 is LNHNV, CDR2 YYDKDF, per germline (reference sequence).

The sample consisted of PBMCs from the stem cell graft donor, taken from the stem cell graft. The V and J genes are TRBV15 and TRBJ2-1; D is possibly TRBD2 (6 bases). The sequence was obtained from a human donor who donated a stem cell graft to a child with acute myeloid leukemia. The CDR3 DNA sequence: TGTGCCACCAGCGGCCCCCAACTAGCTTCGGGCAATGAGCAGTTCTTC. Translation: CATSGPQLASGNEQFF.